The 20 T cell receptor beta chains below were found in one sample sequenced in a study of T-cell memory formation after mild COVID-19 (dated by TCRdb to the early 2020s). The library relied on 5' RACE. Data came from an Illumina NovaSeq 6000. In-frame beta chains were kept once TCRdb had trimmed the public reads at Q25 with fastp and called clones with MiXCR. Entries are consolidated by CDR3 protein sequence, retaining the most common genes and DNA. This sample holds about 340,000 distinct CDR3 sequences; 21% were observed only once. The ten most abundant clones make up approximately 12% of the sample. The sample consisted of PBMCs or a T cell subset sorted from them (not recorded which). The source is an adult woman who had mild COVID-19 (a few samples of this study predate the infection). The sample titles of this study are shuffled in the database, so cell type and time point are left out; the donor was told from shared clones.

CDR3 coding DNA: TGTGCCAGCAGTTGGGGTGGACAGGGTCGGGAGACCCAGTACTTC. As protein: CASSWGGQGRETQYF. The chain recombines TRBV6-5 with TRBJ2-5; 8 nucleotides line up with TRBD1. After removal of 4 bases from V and 5 bases from J, the junction contained 9 bases not matched to a gene. The CDR3 is 15 amino acids. Germline CDR1 is MNHEY and CDR2 is SVGAGI.

The chain joins TRBV12-3 or TRBV12-4 to TRBJ2-1; 8 positions agree with TRBD2. The CDR3 runs to 14 residues. The V and J ends lost 3 bases and 9 bases, in that order; junction bases with no gene match: 7. The CDR3 region is CASSFRAGVGEQFF. CDR3 sequence (DNA): TGTGCCAGCAGTTTCCGAGCGGGAGTAGGTGAGCAGTTCTTC.

This clonotype was counted between two and nine times. The chain has TRBV14 and TRBJ2-3; possible D gene TRBD2, 6 bases. The CDR3 is 18 amino acids. Germline assignment: CDR1 SGHDN and CDR2 FVKESK. V dropped 3 bases and J dropped 0 bases, with 19 bases sitting between them. DNA of the CDR3: TGTGCCAGCAGCCAGCCTACCAGGTGGCGGGGCAGCACAGATACGCAGTATTTT. It codes for CASSQPTRWRGSTDTQYF.

This clonotype was seen a few times. This chain uses TRBV5-1 with TRBJ1-5, with TRBD1 identical over 8 bases. Germline V lookup: CDR1 SGHRS, CDR2 YFSETQ. The CDR3 totals 13 residues. V was pared by 3 bases and J by 8 bases, with 4 bases of the junction left unmatched. As DNA, the CDR3 is TGCGCCAGCAGCTCCGGGACAGGTGAGCCCCAGCATTTT. It encodes CASSSGTGEPQHF.

This clonotype was seen ten or more times. The chain couples TRBV7-7 to TRBJ1-4; TRBD1 might be the D (5 bases). Germline V gives CDR1 SSHAT, CDR2 FNYEAQ (reference sequence). CDR3 length: 15 residues. The germline V and J ends were trimmed by 2 bases and 2 bases, with 9 bases remaining between them. The CDR3, as DNA: TGTGCCAGCAGCTTACTTCGGGGGACTAATGAAAAACTGTTTTTT. This codes for CASSLLRGTNEKLFF.

The rearrangement uses TRBV7-9 and TRBJ2-5; the D is unclear. Trimming stripped 1 base from V and 2 bases from J, with 8 bases between. Germline V lookup: CDR1 SEHNR, CDR2 FQNEAQ (reference sequence). CDR3 size: 14 residues. In DNA, the CDR3 is TGTGCCAGCAGCTTAGGACACGGACAAGAGACCCAGTACTTC. Its protein is CASSLGHGQETQYF.

This sequence joins TRBV2 and TRBJ2-1; the match to TRBD2 covers 7 bases. The germline gives CDR1 SNHLY, CDR2 FYNNEI. The CDR3 is 16 amino acids. J was trimmed by 0 bases and V by 2 bases; bases with no gene match: 4. This chain's CDR3 is CASSELPSGSYNEQFF. CDR3 sequence (DNA): TGTGCCAGCAGTGAACTTCCTAGCGGCTCCTACAATGAGCAGTTCTTC.

This clonotype has at least ten counts. The CDR3 loop is CASSPGTGANEQFF. The CDR3 coding sequence is TGTGCCAGCAGCCCCGGGACAGGGGCCAATGAGCAGTTCTTC. The V gene is TRBV7-9, the J gene TRBJ2-1; TRBD1 agrees at 10 bases. V trimming: 5 bases; J trimming: 6 bases; junction bases outside the gene matches: 4. This CDR3 is built from 14 residues. Germline loops: CDR1 SEHNR, CDR2 FQNEAQ (reference sequence).

This clonotype was observed many times. The rearrangement uses TRBV9 and TRBJ2-1; D ambiguous. V lost 4 bases to trimming and J lost 1 base, with 15 bases between them. The CDR3 totals 16 residues. Per the germline V gene, CDR1 is SGDLS and CDR2 is YYNGEE. CDR3 loop: CASSPLVGGSYNEQFF. For the CDR3, the DNA is TGTGCCAGCAGCCCACTGGTAGGCGGTTCCTACAATGAGCAGTTCTTC.

The V call is TRBV20-1, the J call TRBJ1-1; maybe TRBD1 (5 bases). The CDR3 contains 15 residues. V was shortened by 4 bases and J by 0 bases, with 15 bases between the two germline ends. Germline V lookup: CDR1 DFQATT, CDR2 SNEGSKA (reference sequence). CDR3 DNA: TGCAGTGCTAATTCGGGACCCTATATGAACACTGAAGCTTTCTTT. This encodes CSANSGPYMNTEAFF.

V gene TRBV18 combines with J gene TRBJ1-4, with D possibly matching TRBD1 (6 bases). Trimming cost V 4 bases and J 10 bases, with 16 bases left between them. The CDR3 sequence is 14 residues long. Per germline, CDR1 KGHSH and CDR2 LQKENI. The CDR3 sequence is CASSLQGNAGKLFF. CDR3 coding DNA: TGTGCCAGCTCACTTCAGGGGAATGCAGGAAAACTGTTTTTT.

The chain uses TRBV20-1 and TRBJ1-1, with 7 bases that match TRBD1. The germline V gene encodes CDR1 DFQATT and CDR2 SNEGSKA (reference sequence). J was trimmed by 1 base and V by 6 bases; bases with no gene match: 5. The CDR3 covers 13 residues. The CDR3 protein is CSARDSENTEAFF. The CDR3 region has the DNA TGCAGTGCGCGGGACAGCGAGAACACTGAAGCTTTCTTT.

The table lists this clonotype with a few counts. V is TRBV5-1 and J is TRBJ2-6; D is unclear. CDR1 and CDR2 from the germline V gene are SGHRS and YFSETQ. This CDR3 has 16 residues. V was shortened by 0 bases and J by 0 bases, with 7 bases between the two germline ends. CDR3: CASSLGSGSGANVLTF. CDR3 sequence (DNA): TGCGCCAGCAGCTTGGGTTCAGGCTCTGGGGCCAACGTCCTGACTTTC.

V gene TRBV10-3 combines with J gene TRBJ2-5, with 11 bases fitting TRBD2. The CDR3 runs 15 residues. Germline lookup yields CDR1 ENHRY and CDR2 SYGVKD. Trimming at V came to 7 bases and at J to 1 base, leaving 5 bases not matched to a gene. CDR3 residues: CAIKPSGGSQETQYF. CDR3 bases: TGTGCCATCAAGCCTAGCGGGGGGAGCCAAGAGACCCAGTACTTC.

The chain carries TRBV11-2 and TRBJ2-1, with D unclear. The CDR3 contains 13 residues. CDR1 is SGHAT, CDR2 FQNNGV, per germline. V shed 4 bases and J shed 8 bases, with 12 bases lying between them. This chain's CDR3 is CASSSEGPDEQFF. The CDR3, as DNA: TGTGCCAGCAGCTCCGAAGGTCCGGATGAGCAGTTCTTC.

The chain combines TRBV7-3 with TRBJ2-7; no firm D call. The V and J ends lost 0 bases and 6 bases respectively, with 9 bases between them. The germline gives CDR1 SGHTA, CDR2 FQGTGA. The CDR3 is made up of 13 amino acids. The CDR3 spells CASSLTTGTEQYF. In nucleotides, the CDR3 is TGTGCCAGCAGCTTAACTACCGGAACCGAGCAGTACTTC. Looking up the rest from reference TRBV7-3 and TRBJ2-7 gives the full variable domain: GAGVSQTPSNKVTEKGKYVELRCDPISGHTALYWYRQSLGQGPEFLIYFQGTGAADDSGLPNDRFFAVRPEGSVSTLKIQRTERGDSAVYLCASSLTTGTEQYFGPGTRLTVT.

This clonotype appeared many times. The CDR3 sequence: CASSPGGWETQYF. CDR3 sequence (DNA): TGCGCCAGCAGCCCCGGAGGATGGGAGACCCAGTACTTC. This chain uses TRBV5-1 with TRBJ2-5, with TRBD2 as a possible D gene (5 bases). Trimming took off 4 bases at V and 5 bases at J, with 12 bases between the two ends. The CDR3 has 13 residues. CDR1 SGHRS and CDR2 YFSETQ come from the germline V gene.

The V gene is TRBV6-2 or TRBV6-3, the J gene TRBJ2-7; 7 positions match TRBD1. The germline V gene has CDR1 MNHEY and CDR2 SVGEGT. V lost 5 bases to trimming and J lost 3 bases; unmatched junction nucleotides: 13. The CDR3 contains 16 residues. The CDR3 here is CASSLRATGTDYEQYF. In DNA form, the CDR3 reads TGTGCCAGCAGTCTACGGGCTACAGGGACAGACTACGAGCAGTACTTC.

The J gene is TRBJ1-2, the V gene TRBV4-2; D remains ambiguous. With 1 base removed from V and 7 bases from J, the gap between germline ends came to 10 bases. CDR3 length: 13 residues. From germline, CDR1 is LGHNA and CDR2 YNFKEQ. The CDR3 DNA reads as TGTGCCAGCAGCCAAGCCGGGTACGGTGGCTACACCTTC. Residues: CASSQAGYGGYTF.

This clonotype has a count of ten or more. The rearrangement uses TRBV20-1 and TRBJ2-7; TRBD1 might be the D (6 bases). Germline CDR1 is DFQATT and CDR2 is SNEGSKA (reference sequence). The CDR3 sequence is 11 residues long. Trimming cost V 2 bases and J 4 bases, with 6 bases left between them. The CDR3 DNA sequence: TGCAGTGCTAGACAGGGGTACGAGCAGTACTTC. It yields the protein CSARQGYEQYF.